These 32 T cell receptor beta chains originate from one sample sequenced in a study of patients and donors after allogeneic stem cell transplantation. TCRdb passed the RT-PCR reads through MiXCR, listing each CDR3 protein once. Of 400,000 to 450,000 distinct CDR3 sequences listed, 16% were seen once; the top ten hold less than 8%. The sample consisted of blood, either unsorted or a sorted T cell fraction (not recorded which). The receptor source for this set is a human donor who was either an allogeneic HSCT recipient or a stem cell or donor lymphocyte infusion donor (not recorded which). It is not recorded whose cells these are; they may come from a transplant donor.

The genes are TRBV27 and TRBJ2-5; no firm D call. This CDR3 comprises 14 residues. Trimming shortened V by 5 bases and J by 4 bases, and 14 bases separated the two germline ends. Germline CDR1 and CDR2: MNHEY and SMNVEV (reference sequence). As DNA, the CDR3 is TGTGCCAGCAGTCTGGCCCCGGACGGAGAGACCCAGTACTTC. It encodes CASSLAPDGETQYF.

This chain connects TRBV20-1 to TRBJ1-4; the D is unclear. This CDR3 contains 11 residues. Germline V lookup: CDR1 DFQATT, CDR2 SNEGSKA (reference sequence). V lost 7 bases and J 5 bases, leaving 8 bases between the germline ends. The CDR3 sequence is CSVPTNEKLFF. The CDR3 DNA follows: TGCAGTGTACCGACAAATGAAAAACTGTTTTTT.

The chain is built from TRBV5-6 and TRBJ2-2; 9 bases agree with TRBD2. The V gene's germline CDR1 is SGHDT and CDR2 YYEEEE. The CDR3 is 15 amino acids. J gave up 6 bases and V 1 base, and 4 bases lay outside the gene matches. CDR3 sequence reads: CASSLLRGGSGELFF. In DNA, the CDR3 is TGTGCCAGCAGCTTGCTGCGGGGGGGCTCCGGGGAGCTGTTTTTT.

The rearrangement links TRBV2 to TRBJ2-2, with 9 bases identical to TRBD1. The germline V gene encodes CDR1 SNHLY and CDR2 FYNNEI. V was pared by 6 bases and J by 6 bases, with 8 bases of the junction left unmatched. The CDR3 totals 15 residues. CDR3 DNA sequence: TGTGCCAGCAGGGGGACAGGGCGCGGATCCGGGGAGCTGTTTTTT. It translates to CASRGTGRGSGELFF.

Only one count was recorded for this clonotype. V is TRBV6-2 or TRBV6-3 and J is TRBJ1-1, with D hard to call. CDR3 length: 16 residues. Germline V gene lookup returns CDR1 MNHEY and CDR2 SVGEGT. Trimming stripped 6 bases from V and 2 bases from J, with 19 bases between. CDR3 sequence (DNA): TGTGCCAGCAGACCCTATAGGACGGGGTCAAACACTGAAGCTTTCTTT. It encodes CASRPYRTGSNTEAFF.

This clonotype was detected only a few times. The chain is built from TRBV19 and TRBJ2-7; tentative D call: TRBD2 (5 bases). This CDR3 is built from 14 residues. Trimming cost V 6 bases and J 1 base, with 13 bases left between them. CDR1 is LNHDA and CDR2 is SQIVND in the germline V gene (reference sequence). The CDR3 region is CASRGGIRSYEQYF. CDR3 sequence (DNA): TGTGCCAGTAGAGGAGGAATAAGATCCTACGAGCAGTACTTC.

The chain uses TRBV5-1 and TRBJ2-2; the D gene is possibly TRBD2 (5 bases). CDR3 length: 15 residues. The germline V gene encodes CDR1 SGHRS and CDR2 YFSETQ. Trimming cost V 0 bases and J 5 bases, with 11 bases left between them. CDR3: CASSLGRGGTGELFF. CDR3 bases: TGCGCCAGCAGCTTGGGGCGAGGAGGAACCGGGGAGCTGTTTTTT.

This clonotype has only a few counts. The V gene is TRBV5-1, the J gene TRBJ1-3; D remains unclear. The CDR3 extends over 16 amino acids. The germline CDR1 and CDR2 sequences are SGHRS and YFSETQ. V dropped 2 bases and J dropped 2 bases, with 14 bases sitting between them. In DNA, the CDR3 is TGCGCCAGCAGCTTAAGTTCGAAGACGACTGGAAACACCATATATTTT. Translated: CASSLSSKTTGNTIYF.

The J gene is TRBJ2-1, the V gene TRBV24-1; perhaps TRBD1 as D (5 bases). The CDR3 consists of 16 residues. The ends were cut back, 4 bases at V and 5 bases at J, with 17 bases in the middle. Germline loops: CDR1 KGHDR, CDR2 SFDVKD. The CDR3 reads CATSDSRGKRDNEQFF. Here the CDR3 DNA reads TGTGCCACCAGTGACTCAAGGGGAAAACGCGACAATGAGCAGTTCTTC.

This clonotype has just a few counts. The rearrangement uses TRBV7-9 and TRBJ2-5; 7 nucleotides align to TRBD1. The length of the CDR3 is 16 residues. V lost 3 bases and J lost 2; bases outside the gene matches: 9. The germline gives CDR1 SEHNR, CDR2 FQNEAQ (reference sequence). CDR3 nucleotide sequence: TGTGCCAGCAGCTTTTTAGACAGGGACGATCAAGAGACCCAGTACTTC. Translation gives CASSFLDRDDQETQYF.

Remarks on this clonotype: A read error may explain this, as a much larger clone is one base away. The rearrangement joins TRBV5-1 to TRBJ1-2, with TRBD1 matching over 8 bases. This CDR3 contains 15 residues. The V gene's germline CDR1 is SGHRS and CDR2 YFSETQ. CDR3 in DNA: TGCGCCAGCAGCTTGGAAGGGACAGGACTCTATGGCTACAGCTTC. Translation gives CASSLEGTGLYGYSF.

This clonotype turned up a few times. This chain connects TRBV24-1 to TRBJ2-7; D unclear. The CDR3 runs to 14 residues. The V gene's germline CDR1 is KGHDR and CDR2 SFDVKD. The V end was cut by 3 bases, the J end by 2 bases, with 10 bases between. The DNA for the CDR3 is TGTGCCACCAGTGATGCCGTGGTACCCTACGAGCAGTACTTC. Protein product: CATSDAVVPYEQYF.

This clonotype was detected a few times. The rearrangement joins TRBV5-1 to TRBJ1-2; 10 bases map to TRBD1. V dropped 3 bases and J dropped 7; count of bases not matched to a gene: 3. This CDR3 has 13 amino acids. CDR1 is SGHRS, CDR2 YFSETQ, per germline. This CDR3 reads CASSSGQGSGYTF. The CDR3 DNA is TGCGCCAGCAGCTCGGGACAGGGGTCTGGCTACACCTTC.

This clonotype was detected ten times or more. This chain uses TRBV12-3 or TRBV12-4 with TRBJ2-7, with D maybe TRBD2 (7 bases). V was trimmed by 7 bases and J by 3 bases, leaving 13 bases between them. CDR3 length equals 13 residues. CDR3 protein: CASIGGGSYEQYF. CDR3 nucleotides: TGTGCCAGCATTGGGGGGGGCAGCTACGAGCAGTACTTC.

The table lists this clonotype with a few counts. The chain links TRBV10-3 to TRBJ2-3; D possibly corresponds to TRBD2 (6 bases). This CDR3 is built from 14 residues. V was clipped by 10 bases and J by 6 bases, with 20 bases between them. Germline V gene lookup returns CDR1 ENHRY and CDR2 SYGVKD. In DNA form, the CDR3 reads TGTGCCACCGATCGAGCGGCGGGAAGGGATACGCAGTATTTT. Translation: CATDRAAGRDTQYF.

This chain connects TRBV3-1 to TRBJ2-1, with 8 bases matching TRBD1. The CDR3 spans 12 residues. Germline V gene data show CDR1 as LGHDT and CDR2 as YNNKEL (reference sequence). J was trimmed by 15 bases and V by 5 bases; bases with no gene match: 9. The CDR3 nucleotides are TGTGCCAGCAGCTACGACGACAGGGGTAGGTTCTTC. Translating it yields CASSYDDRGRFF.

This clonotype was found many times. For the CDR3, the DNA is TGCGCCAGCAGCCAAGACCGGGACGGTTACAATGAGCAGTTCTTC. It specifies CASSQDRDGYNEQFF. The V gene is TRBV4-3, the J gene TRBJ2-1, with D perhaps matching TRBD1 or TRBD2 (5 bases each). The germline V gene has CDR1 LGHNA and CDR2 YSLEER. CDR3 length: 15 residues. The V end lost 0 bases, the J end lost 4 bases, and 10 bases lay between the germline ends.

The chain recombines TRBV11-2 with TRBJ1-2; D is unclear. The CDR3 is 15 amino acids. Germline V CDR1 and CDR2: SGHAT, FQNNGV. V lost 0 bases and J lost 4, with 12 bases in between. The CDR3 sequence is CASSLESSSLYGYTF. CDR3 DNA sequence: TGTGCCAGCAGCTTAGAGTCCTCCTCACTCTATGGCTACACCTTC.

This clonotype showed up just a few times. This chain connects TRBV7-3 to TRBJ2-6; D might be TRBD1 (6 bases). V lost 5 bases to trimming and J lost 0 bases, with 14 bases between them. Germline CDR1 and CDR2: SGHTA and FQGTGA. The CDR3 contains 17 residues. CDR3 protein: CASSPTGVLSGANVLTF. The CDR3 DNA reads TGTGCCAGCAGCCCGACAGGTGTACTCTCTGGGGCCAACGTCCTGACTTTC.

This chain uses TRBV27 with TRBJ2-1; tentative D call: TRBD1 (6 bases). V was pared by 6 bases and J by 8 bases, with 23 bases between. The length of the CDR3 is 16 residues. Germline CDR1 is MNHEY and CDR2 is SMNVEV (reference sequence). CDR3 nucleotide sequence: TGTGCCAGCAGCCTCTACGTGGGGGCTACGATGGATGAGCAGTTCTTC. Its protein is CASSLYVGATMDEQFF.

The chain uses TRBV5-1 and TRBJ1-6; 12 bases map to TRBD1. Germline V CDR1 and CDR2: SGHRS, YFSETQ. Trimming removed 2 bases from V and 7 bases from J; junction bases left unmatched: 4. The CDR3 extends over 16 amino acids. CDR3 sequence reads: CASSFGTGGVNSPLHF. In nucleotides, the CDR3 is TGCGCCAGCAGCTTTGGGACAGGGGGCGTCAATTCACCCCTCCACTTT.

The chain has TRBV6-5 and TRBJ1-5; possible D gene TRBD1, 5 bases. Germline-derived CDR1 and CDR2 are MNHEY and SVGAGI. The ends were cut back, 0 bases at V and 4 bases at J, with 13 bases in the middle. The CDR3 runs 16 residues. The CDR3 loop reads CASSYSSSDSNQPQHF. The CDR3, as DNA: TGTGCCAGCAGTTACTCTTCATCCGACAGTAATCAGCCCCAGCATTTT.

In this sample, this clonotype turned up a few times. V is TRBV5-6 and J is TRBJ2-1; 10 bases match TRBD2. Germline loops: CDR1 SGHDT, CDR2 YYEEEE. V was pared by 0 bases and J by 4 bases, with 1 base of the junction left unmatched. CDR3 length: 15 residues. DNA for the CDR3: TGTGCCAGCAGCTTGGAGGGACTAGCGTACAATGAGCAGTTCTTC. Encoded protein: CASSLEGLAYNEQFF.

This clonotype was counted between two and nine times. The CDR3 loop is CASSYRLAGENTGELFF. In DNA, the CDR3 is TGTGCCAGCAGTTACAGGCTAGCGGGGGAGAACACCGGGGAGCTGTTTTTT. The chain uses TRBV6-2 or TRBV6-3 and TRBJ2-2; 10 positions match TRBD2. CDR3 length: 17 amino acids. CDR1 and CDR2 (germline): MNHEY, SVGEGT. V was clipped by 2 bases and J by 1 base; unmatched bases: 4.

V is TRBV7-3 and J is TRBJ2-6, with D perhaps assigned TRBD1 or TRBD2 (5 bases each). This CDR3 has 17 amino acids. The V gene lost 6 bases and the J gene lost 12 bases, with 27 bases spanning the gap. The germline CDR1 and CDR2 sequences are SGHTA and FQGTGA. In DNA, the CDR3 is TGTGCCAGCAGTTGGGGACCCACACCACAACGTCCGGGCGTCCTGACTTTC. This encodes CASSWGPTPQRPGVLTF.

This clonotype showed up many times. This rearrangement joins TRBV5-1 to TRBJ2-2; either TRBD1 or TRBD2 may fit D (7 bases each). Trimming shortened V by 6 bases and J by 5 bases, and 17 bases separated the two germline ends. The germline gives CDR1 SGHRS, CDR2 YFSETQ. The CDR3 runs to 15 residues. CDR3 coding DNA: TGCGCCAGCACCCAACAGGGGACTACTACCGGGGAGCTGTTTTTT. As protein: CASTQQGTTTGELFF.

Ten or more counts support this clonotype. The J gene is TRBJ2-3, the V gene TRBV12-3 or TRBV12-4; TRBD2 aligns across 10 bases. V lost 4 bases to trimming and J lost 5 bases; unmatched junction nucleotides: 3. The CDR3 runs 14 residues. CDR3 amino acids: CASSSAGGQDTQYF. The CDR3 region has the DNA TGTGCCAGCAGTTCAGCGGGGGGGCAAGATACGCAGTATTTT.

The chain couples TRBV18 to TRBJ2-1, with 7 positions matching TRBD1. This CDR3 comprises 14 residues. Germline V gives CDR1 KGHSH, CDR2 LQKENI. V shed 3 bases and J 6 bases; nucleotides not matched to a gene: 5. The CDR3 here is CASSPKGAGNEQFF. CDR3 DNA: TGTGCCAGCTCACCGAAGGGGGCCGGCAATGAGCAGTTCTTC.

This clonotype appeared a few times. This chain joins TRBV10-3 and TRBJ2-7, with a tentative D call TRBD1 (6 bases). The V gene's germline CDR1 is ENHRY and CDR2 SYGVKD. Deletions cut 4 bases from V and 2 bases from J, with 15 bases between. This CDR3 is 15 amino acids long. This CDR3 is CAISVRTDGPYEQYF. The CDR3 coding sequence is TGTGCCATCAGTGTACGGACAGATGGGCCCTACGAGCAGTACTTC.

J is TRBJ2-1 and V is TRBV11-1; D gene unclear. The CDR3 has 16 residues. Between the trimmed V and J ends, which lost 1 base and 5 bases, there was a span of 15 bases. Per the germline V gene, CDR1 is SGHAT and CDR2 is FQDESV (reference sequence). CDR3 nucleotides: TGTGCCAGCAGCTTAGATCCCTTACCCCTTAACAATGAGCAGTTCTTC. Translated: CASSLDPLPLNNEQFF. Based on the CDR3 plus reference TRBV11-1 and TRBJ2-1, the full variable domain is EAEVAQSPRYKITEKSQAVAFWCDPISGHATLYWYRQILGQGPELLVQFQDESVVDDSQLPKDRFSAERLKGVDSTLKIQPAELGDSAMYLCASSLDPLPLNNEQFFGPGTRLTVL.

This chain uses TRBV4-2 with TRBJ2-3, with 11 bases that match TRBD2. Looked up from germline, CDR1 is LGHNA and CDR2 is YNFKEQ. Losses at the gene ends were 1 base for V and 4 bases for J; bases not matched to a gene: 1. The CDR3 is 15 amino acids. CDR3 protein: CASSQVSGGADTQYF. The CDR3 DNA sequence: TGTGCCAGCAGCCAAGTTAGCGGGGGGGCAGATACGCAGTATTTT.

The gene calls are TRBV5-8 and TRBJ1-4; maybe TRBD1 (5 bases). Trimming left V 0 bases short and J 6 bases short, with 15 bases between. Germline V lookup: CDR1 SGHTS, CDR2 YDEGEE. This CDR3 comprises 16 residues. CDR3 in amino acids: CASSLAPGLKYEKLFF. In nucleotides, the CDR3 is TGTGCCAGCAGCTTGGCCCCGGGACTCAAGTATGAAAAACTGTTTTTT.